Below are 21 T cell receptor beta chains sequenced from a single sample in a study of shared clonotypes between healthy human individuals. Measured with immunoSEQ multiplex PCR; TCRdb has only the in-frame clones, and not every one. The sample includes a few million clones, 90% to 95% of them seen just once. Sequencing was done on a sample of naive CD4+ T cells from PBMCs. Described subset: CD45RA+ positively selected. The receptors come from a man in his late teens or twenties in good health. Some clones in this sample may be carry-over from other donors' samples.

This clone was observed once. The chain combines TRBV7-6 with TRBJ2-1; TRBD2 aligns across 12 bases. V lost 2 bases, J lost 3 bases, and 8 bases stayed unmatched. The germline gives CDR1 SGHVS, CDR2 FNYEAQ. The length of the CDR3 is 18 residues. The CDR3 loop reads CASSLKLAGGAIYNEQFF. CDR3 nucleotides: TGTGCCAGCAGCTTAAAGCTAGCGGGAGGGGCAATCTACAATGAGCAGTTCTTC.

The V call is TRBV7-2, the J call TRBJ1-2, with unresolved D. The CDR3 is 13 amino acids. With 1 base removed from V and 5 bases from J, the gap between germline ends came to 8 bases. Germline assignment: CDR1 SGHTA and CDR2 FQGNSA. The CDR3 DNA reads TGTGCCAGCAGCTTAGGATGGAGATATGGCTACACCTTC. It is translated as CASSLGWRYGYTF.

V is TRBV28 and J is TRBJ2-5; 7 bases map to TRBD1. The CDR3 consists of 14 residues. CDR1 is MDHEN and CDR2 is SYDVKM in the germline V gene. The junction had 6 bases not matched to a gene; V was cut back by 3 bases and J by 5 bases. CDR3 DNA: TGTGCCAGCAGTTTCCTACAGGGGCTGGAGACCCAGTACTTC. Its protein product is CASSFLQGLETQYF.

The V and J genes are TRBV28 and TRBJ2-5; TRBD2 is a possible D gene (6 bases). CDR1 and CDR2 from the germline V gene are MDHEN and SYDVKM. V shed 3 bases and J shed 5 bases, with 13 bases lying between them. CDR3 length: 14 residues. The CDR3: CASSLFGGTETQYF. The CDR3 coding sequence is TGTGCCAGCAGTTTGTTCGGCGGGACGGAGACCCAGTACTTC.

As concerns this clone: Distinct nucleotide sequences in the sample also encode this CDR3. The chain has TRBV6-1 and TRBJ2-2, with 8 bases identical to TRBD1. There are 14 residues in the CDR3. Trimming cost V 6 bases and J 2 bases; bases outside gene matches: 2. The V gene's germline CDR1 is MNHNS and CDR2 SASEGT. The CDR3 here is CASSGQGNTGELFF. The DNA for the CDR3 is TGTGCCAGCAGCGGACAGGGCAACACCGGGGAGCTGTTTTTT.

J is TRBJ2-2 and V is TRBV6-4, with 11 bases fitting TRBD2. This CDR3 has 16 residues. Trimming at V came to 3 bases and at J to 3 bases, leaving 3 bases not matched to a gene. The germline V gene has CDR1 MRHNA and CDR2 SNTAGT. This chain's CDR3 is CASSEASGRHTGELFF. The CDR3 nucleotides are TGTGCCAGCAGTGAAGCTAGCGGGAGGCACACCGGGGAGCTGTTTTTT.

The chain employs TRBV4-2 and TRBJ1-2, with D possibly being TRBD1 (5 bases). V was shortened by 0 bases and J by 4 bases, with 12 bases between the two germline ends. The CDR3 sequence is 15 residues long. The germline V gene has CDR1 LGHNA and CDR2 YNFKEQ. CDR3 coding DNA: TGTGCCAGCAGCCAAGATATGGCAGGGATCTATGGCTACACCTTC. Translating it yields CASSQDMAGIYGYTF.

With regard to this clone: At the DNA level, this CDR3 is encoded by other sequences in the same sample as well. The rearrangement uses TRBV28 and TRBJ1-4, with TRBD1 matching 9 bases. Germline-derived CDR1 and CDR2 are MDHEN and SYDVKM. Trimming cost V 5 bases and J 5 bases; bases outside gene matches: 6. This CDR3 comprises 15 residues. CDR3 in DNA: TGTGCCAGCAGTCTCCCGGGACAGGGAAATGAAAAACTGTTTTTT. The encoded protein is CASSLPGQGNEKLFF.

Turning to this clone: Within the sample, other DNA sequences also encode this same CDR3. DNA of the CDR3: TGTGCCAGCAGCTTAGGTCGGTACAATGAGCAGTTCTTC. Residues: CASSLGRYNEQFF. The V and J genes are TRBV11-3 and TRBJ2-1; no clear D gene. The germline CDR1 and CDR2 sequences are SGHNT and YENEEA. The CDR3 loop spans 13 amino acids. V was cut by 1 base and J by 4 bases, with 5 bases left in between.

The rearrangement links TRBV28 to TRBJ2-7; 7 bases map to TRBD1. The CDR3 consists of 17 residues. Trimming cost V 7 bases and J 5 bases; bases outside gene matches: 20. Germline values: CDR1 MDHEN, CDR2 SYDVKM. CDR3 amino acids: CASTPQGPAGAVNEQYF. CDR3 in DNA: TGTGCCAGCACCCCACAGGGGCCAGCCGGCGCTGTGAACGAGCAGTACTTC.

The V and J genes are TRBV7-8 and TRBJ2-1; TRBD1 agrees at 9 bases. The CDR3 contains 18 residues. Germline CDR1 reads SGHVS; CDR2 reads FQNEAQ. Trimming at V came to 5 bases and at J to 1 base, leaving 12 bases not matched to a gene. CDR3 region: CASSPLGYGQGSYNEQFF. The DNA of the CDR3 is TGTGCCAGCAGCCCATTGGGGTATGGACAGGGGTCCTACAATGAGCAGTTCTTC. The full variable domain, rest sourced from reference TRBV7-8 and TRBJ2-1, is GAGVSQSPRYKVAKRGQDVALRCDPISGHVSLFWYQQALGQGPEFLTYFQNEAQLDKSGLPSDRFFAERPEGSVSTLKIQRTQQEDSAVYLCASSPLGYGQGSYNEQFFGPGTRLTVL.

The chain carries TRBV28 and TRBJ2-7; TRBD2 matches 15 bases. After removal of 6 bases from V and 6 bases from J, the junction contained 6 bases not matched to a gene. From germline, CDR1 is MDHEN and CDR2 SYDVKM. CDR3 length: 15 residues. CDR3 residues: CASRKRTSGRGEQYF. Here the CDR3 DNA reads TGTGCCAGCAGAAAACGGACTAGCGGGAGGGGCGAGCAGTACTTC.

Remarks on this clone: The sample carries other DNA sequences with the same CDR3. V is TRBV5-1 and J is TRBJ1-5, with D perhaps TRBD1 (5 bases). The length of the CDR3 is 13 residues. Germline V gene lookup returns CDR1 SGHRS and CDR2 YFSETQ. V was trimmed by 5 bases and J by 1 base, leaving 7 bases between them. In DNA, the CDR3 is TGCGCCAGCAGGGAGGGGAGCAATCAGCCCCAGCATTTT. This sequence encodes CASREGSNQPQHF.

Worth noting for this clone: At the DNA level, this CDR3 is encoded by other sequences in the same sample as well. This rearrangement joins TRBV6-5 to TRBJ2-7; possibly TRBD2 for D (6 bases). Trimming took 0 bases from V and 0 from J, leaving 9 bases between them. CDR3 size: 15 residues. Germline V gives CDR1 MNHEY, CDR2 SVGAGI. The CDR3 DNA reads as TGTGCCAGCAGTTACTCGGTCGGGGGCTCCTACGAGCAGTACTTC. It specifies CASSYSVGGSYEQYF.

The gene calls are TRBV9 and TRBJ1-1; a weak D match, TRBD1 (5 bases). In germline, CDR1 is SGDLS, CDR2 YYNGEE. Trimming stripped 4 bases from V and 1 base from J, with 14 bases between. This CDR3 contains 15 residues. CDR3 bases: TGTGCCAGCAGCCCCAGGGCCTATCCGAACACTGAAGCTTTCTTT. It specifies CASSPRAYPNTEAFF.

The chain uses TRBV18 and TRBJ2-5; 10 bases align to TRBD2. The CDR3 extends over 15 amino acids. V gave up 2 bases and J gave up 7 bases; unmatched junction bases: 7. In germline, CDR1 is KGHSH, CDR2 LQKENI. For the CDR3, the DNA is TGTGCCAGCTCACCATTAGCGGGAGGAACGGGGACCCAGTACTTC. Protein: CASSPLAGGTGTQYF.

This clone was picked up one time. The V gene is TRBV19, the J gene TRBJ1-4, with a tentative D call TRBD1 (5 bases). This CDR3 has 14 amino acids. CDR1 and CDR2 from the germline V gene are LNHDA and SQIVND (reference sequence). Trimming left V 6 bases short and J 7 bases short, with 15 bases between. CDR3 protein: CASRLGPFREKLFF. In DNA form, the CDR3 reads TGTGCCAGTAGGTTGGGACCCTTCCGTGAAAAACTGTTTTTT.

V and J are TRBV11-2 and TRBJ1-2; D ambiguous. CDR3 length equals 13 residues. The germline gives CDR1 SGHAT, CDR2 FQNNGV. The V gene lost 3 bases and the J gene lost 8 bases, with 13 bases spanning the gap. CDR3 protein: CASSFAAPGGYTF. The CDR3 region has the DNA TGTGCCAGCAGCTTCGCGGCTCCGGGAGGCTACACCTTC.

V gene TRBV4-2 combines with J gene TRBJ2-7; TRBD2 agrees at 10 bases. Germline CDR1 and CDR2: LGHNA and YNFKEQ. There are 15 residues in the CDR3. The ends lost 2 bases at V and 1 base at J; junction bases unmatched: 2. The CDR3 DNA sequence: TGTGCCAGCAGCCAACTAGCGGGAGCTTCCTACGAGCAGTACTTC. Amino acids: CASSQLAGASYEQYF.

As to this clone: The same CDR3 is also encoded by other DNA sequences in this sample. The chain links TRBV30 to TRBJ1-2, with 7 bases fitting TRBD1. In germline, CDR1 is GTSNPN, CDR2 SVGIG (reference sequence). The CDR3 has 13 residues. Trimming took 0 bases from V and 2 from J; bases not matched to a gene: 0. The DNA of the CDR3 is TGTGCCTGGAGTGTGGGACAGAACTATGGCTACACCTTC. Translated, it gives CAWSVGQNYGYTF. Using reference TRBV30 and TRBJ1-2 for the parts outside the CDR3, the full variable domain is SQTIHQWPATLVQPVGSPLSLECTVEGTSNPNLYWYRQAAGRGLQLLFYSVGIGQISSEVPQNLSASRPQDRQFILSSKKLLLSDSGFYLCAWSVGQNYGYTFGSGTRLTVV.

Note on this clone: Other DNA sequences in the sample encode the same CDR3. This chain links TRBV5-6 with TRBJ2-7, with D perhaps matching TRBD2 (5 bases). The CDR3 consists of 12 residues. Trimming pared 0 bases from V and 4 bases from J, leaving 5 bases between. Germline CDR1 SGHDT, CDR2 YYEEEE. CDR3 in amino acids: CASSLGGYEQYF. The CDR3 DNA sequence: TGTGCCAGCAGCTTGGGAGGGTACGAGCAGTACTTC.